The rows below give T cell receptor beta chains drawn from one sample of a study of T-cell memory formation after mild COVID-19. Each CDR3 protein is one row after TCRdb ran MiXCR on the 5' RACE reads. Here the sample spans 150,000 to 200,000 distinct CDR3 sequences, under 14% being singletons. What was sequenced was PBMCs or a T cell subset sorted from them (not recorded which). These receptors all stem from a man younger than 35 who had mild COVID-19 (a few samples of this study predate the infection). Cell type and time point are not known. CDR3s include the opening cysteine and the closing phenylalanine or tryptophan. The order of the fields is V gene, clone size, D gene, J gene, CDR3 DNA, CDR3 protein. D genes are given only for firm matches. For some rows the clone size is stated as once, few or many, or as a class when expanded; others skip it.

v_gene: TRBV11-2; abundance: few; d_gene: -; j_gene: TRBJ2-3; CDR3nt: TGTGCCAGCAGCCCAGGGGCGGGACTACTAAGCACAGATACGCAGTATTTT; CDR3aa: CASSPGAGLLSTDTQYF
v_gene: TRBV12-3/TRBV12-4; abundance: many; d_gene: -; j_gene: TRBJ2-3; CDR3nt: TGTGCCAGCAGTTTGGGAGCGGTAGATACGCAGTATTTT; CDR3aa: CASSLGAVDTQYF
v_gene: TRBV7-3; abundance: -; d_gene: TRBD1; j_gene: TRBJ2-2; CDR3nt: TGTGCCAGCAGGGGACAGGCCGGAGGAGCCGACGGGGAGCTGTTTTTT; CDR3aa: CASRGQAGGADGELFF
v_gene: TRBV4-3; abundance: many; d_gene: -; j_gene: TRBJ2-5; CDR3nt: TGCGCCAGCAGCCTAAGGCCTGGGGGGGGCGGAGGAGAGACCCAGTACTTC; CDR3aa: CASSLRPGGGGGETQYF
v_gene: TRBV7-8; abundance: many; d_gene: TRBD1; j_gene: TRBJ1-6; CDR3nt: TGTGCCAGCAGCTTACGTCGGGGGATCGGGACAGCTAATTCACCCCTCCACTTT; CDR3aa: CASSLRRGIGTANSPLHF
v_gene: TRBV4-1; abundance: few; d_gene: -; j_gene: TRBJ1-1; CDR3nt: TGCGCCAGCAGCCACTCTTTAGCCGTAGTTCGGACGAGCACTGAAGCTTTCTTT; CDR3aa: CASSHSLAVVRTSTEAFF
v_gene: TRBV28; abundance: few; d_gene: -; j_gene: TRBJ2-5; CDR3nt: TGTGCCAGCAGCAAATCGGGGCAAGAGACCCAGTACTTC; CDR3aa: CASSKSGQETQYF
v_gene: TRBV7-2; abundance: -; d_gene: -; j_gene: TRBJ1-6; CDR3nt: TGTGCCAGCATGCAGGGAGTCGGACCCCTCCACTTT; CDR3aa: CASMQGVGPLHF
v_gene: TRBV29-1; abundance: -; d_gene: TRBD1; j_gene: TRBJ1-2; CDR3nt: TGCAGCGTTGCACGTGACAGGGGATGGTATGGCTACACCTTC; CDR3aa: CSVARDRGWYGYTF
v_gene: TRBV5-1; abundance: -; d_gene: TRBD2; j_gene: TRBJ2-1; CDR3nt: TGCGCCAGCAGCTTGTCGTCGACTAGCGGGGGCGACGAGCAGTTCTTC; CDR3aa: CASSLSSTSGGDEQFF
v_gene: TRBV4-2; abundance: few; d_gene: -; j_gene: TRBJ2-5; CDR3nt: TGTGCCAGCAGCCAAGAGGGGATCCAAGAGACCCAGTACTTC; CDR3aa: CASSQEGIQETQYF
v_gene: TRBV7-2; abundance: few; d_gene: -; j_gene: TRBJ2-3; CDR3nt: TGTGCCAGCAGCAAAACCACAGGGACAGATACGCAGTATTTT; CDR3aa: CASSKTTGTDTQYF
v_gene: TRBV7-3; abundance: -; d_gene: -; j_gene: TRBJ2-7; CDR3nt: TGTGCCAGCAGCTTCGGAGTCACCTACGAGCAGTACTTC; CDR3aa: CASSFGVTYEQYF
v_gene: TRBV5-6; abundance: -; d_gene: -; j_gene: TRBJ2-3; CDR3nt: TGTGCCAGCAGCTCCCCGACCCACTTGTACCTGACAGATACGCAGTATTTT; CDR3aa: CASSSPTHLYLTDTQYF
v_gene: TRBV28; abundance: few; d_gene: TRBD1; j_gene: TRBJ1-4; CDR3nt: TGTGCCAGTAACAGGGGAGTGAGGGAAAAACTGTTTTTT; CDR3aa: CASNRGVREKLFF
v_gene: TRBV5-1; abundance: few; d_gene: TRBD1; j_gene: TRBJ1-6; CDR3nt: TGCGCCAGCAGCTCCGACAGGGGCTCACCCCTCCACTTT; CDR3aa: CASSSDRGSPLHF
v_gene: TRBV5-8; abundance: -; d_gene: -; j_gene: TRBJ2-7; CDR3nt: TGTGCCAGCAGCTTGGGTACTGGGATCGAGCAGTACTTC; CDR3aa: CASSLGTGIEQYF
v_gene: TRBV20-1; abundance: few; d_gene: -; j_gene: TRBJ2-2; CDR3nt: TGCAGTGCTAACAGACAGGCTAACACCGGGGAGCTGTTTTTT; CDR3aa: CSANRQANTGELFF
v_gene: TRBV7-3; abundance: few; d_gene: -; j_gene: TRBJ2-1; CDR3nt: TGTGCCAGCAGCTTAACAGGAAACCCTTACAATGAGCAGTTCTTC; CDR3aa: CASSLTGNPYNEQFF
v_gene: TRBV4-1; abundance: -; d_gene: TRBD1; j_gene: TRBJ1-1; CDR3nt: TGCGCCAGCAGGGGGACAGGGAAGAGGACTGAAGCTTTCTTT; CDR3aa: CASRGTGKRTEAFF
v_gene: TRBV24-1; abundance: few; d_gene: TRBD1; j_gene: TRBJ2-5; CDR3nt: TGTGCCACCAGTGATAACCCAACAGGGGGCGGCGAGACCCAGTACTTC; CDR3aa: CATSDNPTGGGETQYF
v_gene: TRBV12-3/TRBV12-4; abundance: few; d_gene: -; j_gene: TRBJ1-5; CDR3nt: TGTGCCAGCAGTTTCGGACGACAGGGCAATCAGCCCCAGCATTTT; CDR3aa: CASSFGRQGNQPQHF
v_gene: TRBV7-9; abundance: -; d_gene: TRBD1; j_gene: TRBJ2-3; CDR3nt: TGTGCCAGCAGCTCCACGAGGGGGCATCCCGACACTAGCACAGATACGCAGTATTTT; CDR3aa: CASSSTRGHPDTSTDTQYF
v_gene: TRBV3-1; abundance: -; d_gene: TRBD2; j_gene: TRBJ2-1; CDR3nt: TGTGCCAGCCGCGGAGGGGGTAGCGGGGGTTACAATGAGCAGTTCTTC; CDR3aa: CASRGGGSGGYNEQFF
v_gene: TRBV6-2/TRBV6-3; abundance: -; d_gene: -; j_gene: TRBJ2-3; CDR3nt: TGTGCCAGCAGTTACCGGCCTAGCGACACAGATACGCAGTATTTT; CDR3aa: CASSYRPSDTDTQYF
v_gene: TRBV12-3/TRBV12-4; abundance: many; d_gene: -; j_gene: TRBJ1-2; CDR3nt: TGTGCCAGCAGTACTCAGACAGCGAACTATGGCTACACCTTC; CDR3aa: CASSTQTANYGYTF
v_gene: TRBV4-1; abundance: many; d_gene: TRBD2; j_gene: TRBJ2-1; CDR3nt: TGCGCCAGCAGCCAAGTGCCTAGCGGGGGGGCCGGTAGGAATGAGCAGTTCTTC; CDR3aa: CASSQVPSGGAGRNEQFF
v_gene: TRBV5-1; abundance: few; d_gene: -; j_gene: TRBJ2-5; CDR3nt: TGCGCCAGCAGCGGAGGGGGGGTCGGCGAGACCCAGTACTTC; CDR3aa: CASSGGGVGETQYF
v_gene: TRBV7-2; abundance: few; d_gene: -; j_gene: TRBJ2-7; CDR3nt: TGTGCCAGCAGCTTATCAAGGACTATGAGGTACGAGCAGTACTTC; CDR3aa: CASSLSRTMRYEQYF
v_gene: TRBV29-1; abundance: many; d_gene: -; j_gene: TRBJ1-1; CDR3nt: TGCAGCGTGAGTACAGGGTTGACTGAAGCTTTCTTT; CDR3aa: CSVSTGLTEAFF
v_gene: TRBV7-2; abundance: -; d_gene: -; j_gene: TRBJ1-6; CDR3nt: TGTGCCAGCAGCCAAGCCCTGGGAAATTCACCCCTCCACTTT; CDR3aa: CASSQALGNSPLHF